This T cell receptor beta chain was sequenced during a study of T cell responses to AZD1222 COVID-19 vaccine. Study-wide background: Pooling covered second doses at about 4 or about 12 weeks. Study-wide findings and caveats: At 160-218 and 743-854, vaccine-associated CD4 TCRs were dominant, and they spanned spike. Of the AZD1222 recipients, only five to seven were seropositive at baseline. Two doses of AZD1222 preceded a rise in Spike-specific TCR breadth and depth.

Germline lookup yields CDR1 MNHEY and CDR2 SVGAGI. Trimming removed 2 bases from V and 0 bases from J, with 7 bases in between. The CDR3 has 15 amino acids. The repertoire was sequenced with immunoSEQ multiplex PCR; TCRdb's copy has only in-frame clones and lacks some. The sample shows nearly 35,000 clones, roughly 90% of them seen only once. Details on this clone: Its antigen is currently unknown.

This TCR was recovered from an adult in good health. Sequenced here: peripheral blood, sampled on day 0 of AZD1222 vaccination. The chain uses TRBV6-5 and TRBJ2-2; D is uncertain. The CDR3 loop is CASSYGGSNTGELFF. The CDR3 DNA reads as TGTGCCAGCAGTTACGGCGGATCGAACACCGGGGAGCTGTTTTTT.